This is a list of T cell receptor beta chains from one sample in a study of cytomegalovirus exposure and HLA in healthy donors. Profiled with immunoSEQ multiplex PCR; TCRdb holds only in-frame clones, not every one. The sample yields 150,000 or so clones, approximately 74% seen once. The specimen was PBMCs. These receptors all stem from a man between 18 and 35 years old in good health and CMV-seronegative. Both conserved end residues are part of each CDR3. The order of the fields is CDR3 protein, CDR3 DNA, V gene, clone size, D gene, J gene, CDR3 length. The D gene is left open where the match is weak. Rows may omit the clone size; those that give it use once, few, many or a size class.

CDR3aa: CASSQEVYGSEQYF
CDR3nt: TGCGCCAGCAGCCAAGAGGTCTACGGGTCCGAGCAGTACTTC
v_gene: TRBV4-1
abundance: once
d_gene: NA
j_gene: TRBJ2-7
len: 14

CDR3aa: CASYPGQGPGGGFYEQYF
CDR3nt: TGCGCCAGTTATCCGGGACAGGGCCCCGGGGGAGGTTTCTACGAGCAGTACTTC
v_gene: TRBV5-1
abundance: NA
d_gene: TRBD1
j_gene: TRBJ2-7
len: 18

CDR3aa: CASSPNSGVDQPQHF
CDR3nt: TGTGCCAGCTCACCGAATTCGGGGGTAGATCAGCCCCAGCATTTT
v_gene: TRBV18
abundance: few
d_gene: NA
j_gene: TRBJ1-5
len: 15

CDR3aa: CASSPSGEKLFF
CDR3nt: TGTGCCAGCTCACCATCAGGTGAAAAACTGTTTTTT
v_gene: TRBV18
abundance: NA
d_gene: NA
j_gene: TRBJ1-4
len: 12

CDR3aa: CASSDSGQGKEGYTF
CDR3nt: TGCGCCAGCAGTGATTCAGGACAGGGGAAGGAGGGCTACACCTTC
v_gene: TRBV10-1
abundance: NA
d_gene: TRBD1
j_gene: TRBJ1-2
len: 15

CDR3aa: CASRPMYPDRGNTEAFF
CDR3nt: TGTGCCAGCAGGCCTATGTATCCGGACAGGGGGAACACTGAAGCTTTCTTT
v_gene: TRBV28
abundance: NA
d_gene: TRBD1
j_gene: TRBJ1-1
len: 17

CDR3aa: CASSLGGDTEAFF
CDR3nt: TGTGCCAGCAGCTTGGGGGGGGACACTGAAGCTTTCTTT
v_gene: TRBV5-8
abundance: NA
d_gene: NA
j_gene: TRBJ1-1
len: 13

CDR3aa: CASSLGRGIRNQPQHF
CDR3nt: TGTGCCAGCAGCTTAGGCAGGGGAATAAGAAATCAGCCCCAGCATTTT
v_gene: TRBV11-2
abundance: few
d_gene: NA
j_gene: TRBJ1-5
len: 16

CDR3aa: CATSPRKTDPKHF
CDR3nt: TGTGCCACCAGCCCTCGAAAGACAGACCCCAAGCATTTT
v_gene: TRBV15
abundance: NA
d_gene: NA
j_gene: TRBJ1-5
len: 13

CDR3aa: CASSINRQYNQPQHF
CDR3nt: TGTGCCAGTAGTATCAACAGGCAGTACAATCAGCCCCAGCATTTT
v_gene: TRBV19
abundance: NA
d_gene: NA
j_gene: TRBJ1-5
len: 15

CDR3aa: CASRTVLAFYGYTF
CDR3nt: TGTGCCAGTAGGACTGTCCTGGCATTCTATGGCTACACCTTC
v_gene: TRBV19
abundance: few
d_gene: NA
j_gene: TRBJ1-2
len: 14

CDR3aa: CASSFEGETQYF
CDR3nt: TGTGCTAGCAGCTTTGAGGGAGAGACCCAGTACTTC
v_gene: TRBV7-7
abundance: NA
d_gene: NA
j_gene: TRBJ2-5
len: 12

CDR3aa: CASSVDSYNEQFF
CDR3nt: TGTGCCAGCAGTGTGGACTCTTACAATGAGCAGTTCTTC
v_gene: TRBV6-4
abundance: NA
d_gene: NA
j_gene: TRBJ2-1
len: 13

CDR3aa: CASSTPGNSYEQYF
CDR3nt: TGTGCCAGCAGCACCCCAGGGAACTCCTACGAGCAGTACTTC
v_gene: TRBV7-2
abundance: NA
d_gene: NA
j_gene: TRBJ2-7
len: 14

CDR3aa: CASSGGQGVKSPLHF
CDR3nt: TGTGCCAGCAGCGGTGGACAGGGGGTGAAGTCACCCCTCCACTTT
v_gene: TRBV9
abundance: NA
d_gene: TRBD1
j_gene: TRBJ1-6
len: 15

CDR3aa: CASSPGQGGNQPQHF
CDR3nt: TGTGCCAGCTCACCGGGACAGGGCGGTAATCAGCCCCAGCATTTT
v_gene: TRBV18
abundance: NA
d_gene: TRBD1
j_gene: TRBJ1-5
len: 15

CDR3aa: CARGTGGSYEQYF
CDR3nt: TGTGCCAGAGGGACAGGGGGATCCTACGAGCAGTACTTC
v_gene: TRBV2
abundance: NA
d_gene: TRBD1
j_gene: TRBJ2-7
len: 13

CDR3aa: CASSDPRAGGNQPQHF
CDR3nt: TGTGCCAGCAGTGACCCTCGGGCAGGGGGCAATCAGCCCCAGCATTTT
v_gene: TRBV2
abundance: NA
d_gene: NA
j_gene: TRBJ1-5
len: 16

CDR3aa: CASSVRGSAGPEAFF
CDR3nt: TGCGCCAGCAGCGTCAGGGGGAGTGCAGGGCCTGAAGCTTTCTTT
v_gene: TRBV5-1
abundance: NA
d_gene: TRBD1
j_gene: TRBJ1-1
len: 15

CDR3aa: CASSPLAPGEQFF
CDR3nt: TGTGCCAGCAGCCCACTAGCCCCTGGTGAGCAGTTCTTC
v_gene: TRBV7-9
abundance: NA
d_gene: NA
j_gene: TRBJ2-1
len: 13

CDR3aa: CSARAGDTQYF
CDR3nt: TGCAGTGCTAGGGCGGGGGATACGCAGTATTTT
v_gene: TRBV20-1
abundance: NA
d_gene: NA
j_gene: TRBJ2-3
len: 11

CDR3aa: CASSLTSGTLNTEAFF
CDR3nt: TGTGCCAGCAGCTTAACCTCCGGGACACTGAACACTGAAGCTTTCTTT
v_gene: TRBV11-1
abundance: NA
d_gene: NA
j_gene: TRBJ1-1
len: 16

CDR3aa: CSVPGQAFYGYTF
CDR3nt: TGCAGCGTTCCGGGACAGGCTTTCTATGGCTACACCTTC
v_gene: TRBV29-1
abundance: NA
d_gene: TRBD1
j_gene: TRBJ1-2
len: 13

CDR3aa: CASSLGVAGGHQETQYF
CDR3nt: TGTGCCAGCAGCTTGGGGGTCGCGGGGGGCCACCAAGAGACCCAGTACTTC
v_gene: TRBV5-8
abundance: NA
d_gene: TRBD2
j_gene: TRBJ2-5
len: 17

CDR3aa: CASTGWAYNEQFF
CDR3nt: TGTGCCAGCACAGGGTGGGCCTACAATGAGCAGTTCTTC
v_gene: TRBV2
abundance: few
d_gene: NA
j_gene: TRBJ2-1
len: 13

CDR3aa: CASSPRTGEGYGYTF
CDR3nt: TGTGCCAGCTCACCACGCACAGGAGAAGGCTATGGCTACACCTTC
v_gene: TRBV18
abundance: NA
d_gene: NA
j_gene: TRBJ1-2
len: 15

CDR3aa: CASSPYGGDSSSYNEQFF
CDR3nt: TGTGCCAGCAGTCCCTATGGGGGGGACTCGAGCTCCTACAATGAGCAGTTCTTC
v_gene: TRBV27
abundance: NA
d_gene: TRBD2
j_gene: TRBJ2-1
len: 18

CDR3aa: CASTRERGYTF
CDR3nt: TGTGCCTCCACCCGGGAAAGAGGCTACACCTTC
v_gene: TRBV6-6
abundance: few
d_gene: NA
j_gene: TRBJ1-2
len: 11

CDR3aa: CAISESKGTGGDSPLHF
CDR3nt: TGTGCCATCAGTGAGTCGAAGGGGACAGGGGGGGATTCACCCCTCCACTTT
v_gene: TRBV10-3
abundance: NA
d_gene: TRBD1
j_gene: TRBJ1-6
len: 17

CDR3aa: CASSAWTALAKNSQYF
CDR3nt: TGTGCCAGCAGCGCCTGGACAGCGTTAGCCAAAAACAGTCAGTACTTC
v_gene: TRBV11-2
abundance: NA
d_gene: NA
j_gene: TRBJ2-4
len: 16